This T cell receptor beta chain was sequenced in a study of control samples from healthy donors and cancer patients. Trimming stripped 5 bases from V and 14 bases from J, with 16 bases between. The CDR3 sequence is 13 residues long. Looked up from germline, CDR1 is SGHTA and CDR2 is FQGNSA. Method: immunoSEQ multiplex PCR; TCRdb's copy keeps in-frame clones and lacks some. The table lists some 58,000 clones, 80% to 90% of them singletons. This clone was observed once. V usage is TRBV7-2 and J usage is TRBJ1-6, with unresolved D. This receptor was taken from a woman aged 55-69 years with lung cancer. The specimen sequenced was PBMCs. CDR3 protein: CASSPRSAVTLHF. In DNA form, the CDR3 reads TGTGCCAGCAGCCCCCGGTCAGCTGTAACCCTCCACTTT.